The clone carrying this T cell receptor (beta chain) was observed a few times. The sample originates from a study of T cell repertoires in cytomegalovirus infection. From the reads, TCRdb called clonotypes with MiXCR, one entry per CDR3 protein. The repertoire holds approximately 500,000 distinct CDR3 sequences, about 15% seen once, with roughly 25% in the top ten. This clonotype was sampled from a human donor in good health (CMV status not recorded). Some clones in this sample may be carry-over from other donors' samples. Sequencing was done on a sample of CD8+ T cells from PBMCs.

The CDR3 DNA sequence: TGTGCCAGCAGTTATTACGAGCGGAATGAGCAGTTCTTC. This gives the protein CASSYYERNEQFF. The chain employs TRBV6-5 and TRBJ2-1; D perhaps matches TRBD2 (5 bases). Looked up from germline, CDR1 is MNHEY and CDR2 is SVGAGI. Deletions cut 3 bases from V and 7 bases from J, with 10 bases between. The CDR3 is 13 residues long.